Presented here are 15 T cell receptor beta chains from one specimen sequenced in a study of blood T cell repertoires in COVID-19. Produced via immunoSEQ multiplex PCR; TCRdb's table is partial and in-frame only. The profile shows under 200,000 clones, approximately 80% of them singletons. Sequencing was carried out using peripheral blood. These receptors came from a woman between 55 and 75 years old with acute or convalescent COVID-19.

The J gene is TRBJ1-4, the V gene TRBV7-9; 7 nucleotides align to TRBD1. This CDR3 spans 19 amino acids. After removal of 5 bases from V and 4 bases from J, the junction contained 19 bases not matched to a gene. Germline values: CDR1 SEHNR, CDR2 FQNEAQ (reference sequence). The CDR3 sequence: CASSQGVLSNIGINEKLFF. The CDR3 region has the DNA TGTGCCAGCAGCCAGGGGGTCTTGAGCAATATAGGGATTAATGAAAAACTGTTTTTT.

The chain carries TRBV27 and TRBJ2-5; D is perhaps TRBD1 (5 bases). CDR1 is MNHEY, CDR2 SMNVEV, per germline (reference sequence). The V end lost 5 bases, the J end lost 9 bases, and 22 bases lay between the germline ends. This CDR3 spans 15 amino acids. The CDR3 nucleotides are TGTGCCAGCAGTCGCGTCGCAGGGTCCAACGCGGCCCAGTACTTC. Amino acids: CASSRVAGSNAAQYF.

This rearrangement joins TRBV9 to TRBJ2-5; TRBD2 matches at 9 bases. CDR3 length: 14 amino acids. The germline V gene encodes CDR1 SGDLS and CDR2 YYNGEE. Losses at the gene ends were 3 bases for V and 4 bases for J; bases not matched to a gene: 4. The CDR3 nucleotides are TGTGCCAGCAGCGCGGGACTAGCACGAGAGACCCAGTACTTC. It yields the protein CASSAGLARETQYF.

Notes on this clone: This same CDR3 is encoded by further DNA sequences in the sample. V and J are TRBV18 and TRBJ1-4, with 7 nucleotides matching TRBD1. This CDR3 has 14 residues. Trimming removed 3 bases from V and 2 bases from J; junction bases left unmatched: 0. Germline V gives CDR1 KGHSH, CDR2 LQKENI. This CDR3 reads CASSPGQTNEKLFF. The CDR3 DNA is TGTGCCAGCTCACCGGGACAGACTAATGAAAAACTGTTTTTT.

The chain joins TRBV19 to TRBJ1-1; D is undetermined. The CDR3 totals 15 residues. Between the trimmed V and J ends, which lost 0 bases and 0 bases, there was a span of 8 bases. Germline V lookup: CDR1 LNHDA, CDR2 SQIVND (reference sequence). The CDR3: CASSIDFGLNTEAFF. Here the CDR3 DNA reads TGTGCCAGTAGTATAGATTTTGGGCTGAACACTGAAGCTTTCTTT.

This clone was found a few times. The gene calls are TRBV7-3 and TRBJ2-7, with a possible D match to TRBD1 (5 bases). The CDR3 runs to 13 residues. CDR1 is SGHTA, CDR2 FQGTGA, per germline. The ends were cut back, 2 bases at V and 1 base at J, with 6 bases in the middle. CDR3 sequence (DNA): TGTGCCAGCAGCTTAGACAGTTCCTACGAGCAGTACTTC. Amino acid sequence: CASSLDSSYEQYF.

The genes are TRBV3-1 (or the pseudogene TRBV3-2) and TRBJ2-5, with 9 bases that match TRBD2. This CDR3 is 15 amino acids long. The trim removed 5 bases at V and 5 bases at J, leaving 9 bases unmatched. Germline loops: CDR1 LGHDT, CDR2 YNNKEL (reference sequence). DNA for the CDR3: TGTGCCAGCAGCACAAGCGGGGGGCCTCGGGAGACCCAGTACTTC. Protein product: CASSTSGGPRETQYF.

The CDR3: CASSLVSGHSTDTQYF. The CDR3 nucleotides are TGTGCCAGCAGCTTAGTATCAGGGCATTCCACAGATACGCAGTATTTT. This chain joins TRBV11-2 and TRBJ2-3; maybe TRBD1 (5 bases). The germline V and J ends were trimmed by 1 base and 2 bases, with 13 bases remaining between them. This CDR3 region has 16 residues. CDR1 and CDR2 (germline): SGHAT, FQNNGV.

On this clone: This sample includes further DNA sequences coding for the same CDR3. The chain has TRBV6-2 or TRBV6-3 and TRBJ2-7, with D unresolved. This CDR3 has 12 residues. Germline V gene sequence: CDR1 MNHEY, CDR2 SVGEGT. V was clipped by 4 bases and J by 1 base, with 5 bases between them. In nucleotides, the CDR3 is TGTGCCAGCAGTTCCCAGTCCTACGAGCAGTACTTC. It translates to CASSSQSYEQYF.

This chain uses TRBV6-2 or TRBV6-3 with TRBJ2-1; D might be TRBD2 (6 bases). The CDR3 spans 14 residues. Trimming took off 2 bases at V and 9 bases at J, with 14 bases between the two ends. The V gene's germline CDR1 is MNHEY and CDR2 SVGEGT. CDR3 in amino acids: CASSYARLVGEQFF. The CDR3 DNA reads TGTGCCAGCAGTTACGCACGACTAGTTGGTGAGCAGTTCTTC.

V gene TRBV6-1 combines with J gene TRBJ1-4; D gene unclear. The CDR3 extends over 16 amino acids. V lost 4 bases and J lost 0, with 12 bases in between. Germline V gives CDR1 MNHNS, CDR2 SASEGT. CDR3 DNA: TGTGCCAGCAGTGTCCTCCAGTACGCAACTAATGAAAAACTGTTTTTT. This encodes CASSVLQYATNEKLFF.

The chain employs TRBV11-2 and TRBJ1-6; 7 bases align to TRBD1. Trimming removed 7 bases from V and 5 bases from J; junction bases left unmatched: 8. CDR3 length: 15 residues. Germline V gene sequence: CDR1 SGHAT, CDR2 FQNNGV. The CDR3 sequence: CASKTGRGNNSPLHF. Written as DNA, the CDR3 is TGTGCCAGCAAGACAGGGAGAGGAAATAATTCACCCCTCCACTTT.

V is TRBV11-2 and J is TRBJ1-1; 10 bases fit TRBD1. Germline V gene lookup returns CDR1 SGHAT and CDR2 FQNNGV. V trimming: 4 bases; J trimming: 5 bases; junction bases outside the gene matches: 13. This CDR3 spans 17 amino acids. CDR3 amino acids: CASSSGQGRETGTEAFF. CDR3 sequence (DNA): TGTGCCAGCAGCTCGGGACAGGGGCGCGAGACTGGGACTGAAGCTTTCTTT.

CDR3 DNA: TGTGCCAGCAGCCAGCAACTAGCGATTTCCGGGGAGCTGTTTTTT. This encodes CASSQQLAISGELFF. The V and J genes are TRBV3-1 (or the pseudogene TRBV3-2) and TRBJ2-2; the match to TRBD2 covers 7 bases. V lost 3 bases, J lost 6 bases, and 7 bases stayed unmatched. The germline V gene has CDR1 LGHDT and CDR2 YNNKEL (reference sequence). The CDR3 is made up of 15 amino acids.

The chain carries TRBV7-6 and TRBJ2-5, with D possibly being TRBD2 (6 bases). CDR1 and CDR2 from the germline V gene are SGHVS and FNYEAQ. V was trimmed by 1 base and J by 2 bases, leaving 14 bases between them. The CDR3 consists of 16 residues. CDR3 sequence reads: CASSLGVLAVQETQYF. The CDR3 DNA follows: TGTGCCAGCAGCTTAGGGGTACTAGCAGTTCAAGAGACCCAGTACTTC.